The source of this T cell receptor beta chain is a study of T cells after yellow fever vaccination. Across the whole study: Fractions of low cell number were prepared using SMART-Seq v4 Ultra Low Input.

Synthesis of TCR cDNA relied on 5'RACE template switching, which attached a universal primer site and UMIs. MiXCR, run by TCRdb on the 5' RACE reads, gives a single entry per CDR3 protein. This sample has hundreds of thousands of distinct CDR3 sequences, with more than 8.5% found just once. CDR1 and CDR2 from the germline V gene are SGHDT and YYEEEE. Trimming shortened V by 0 bases and J by 1 base, and 7 bases separated the two germline ends. The CDR3 is 14 amino acids. General study points: There was a possibility that FACS-sorted repertoires contained abundant clonotypes contaminating from the bulk population. Among primary-vaccination clones, most reappeared after the booster, at 96% for CD4 and approximately 88% for CD8.

With respect to this clonotype: Its antigen is unidentified.

This receptor was identified in a man between 18 and 29 years old who received the YFV17D yellow fever vaccine. Sequencing was performed on PBMCs, taken on the day of the first yellow fever vaccination. This rearrangement joins TRBV5-6 to TRBJ1-1; D unclear. The CDR3 loop is CASSLAVPNTEAFF. Here the CDR3 DNA reads TGTGCCAGCAGCTTGGCAGTGCCGAACACTGAAGCTTTCTTT. Together with reference TRBV5-6 and TRBJ1-1, the CDR3 gives the full variable domain: DAGVTQSPTHLIKTRGQQVTLRCSPKSGHDTVSWYQQALGQGPQFIFQYYEEEERQRGNFPDRFSGHQFPNYSSELNVNALLLGDSALYLCASSLAVPNTEAFFGQGTRLTVV.